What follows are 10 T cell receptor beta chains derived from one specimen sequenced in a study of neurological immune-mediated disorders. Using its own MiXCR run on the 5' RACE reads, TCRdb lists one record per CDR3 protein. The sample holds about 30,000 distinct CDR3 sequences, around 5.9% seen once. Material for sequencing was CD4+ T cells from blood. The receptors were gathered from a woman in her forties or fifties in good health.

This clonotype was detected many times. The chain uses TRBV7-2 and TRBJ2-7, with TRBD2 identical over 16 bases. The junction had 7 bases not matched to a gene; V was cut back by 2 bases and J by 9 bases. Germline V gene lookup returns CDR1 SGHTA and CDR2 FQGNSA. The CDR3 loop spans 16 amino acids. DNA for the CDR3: TGTGCCAGCAGCTTACCCGGGACTAGCGGGAGGGGTTCGCAGTACTTC. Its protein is CASSLPGTSGRGSQYF. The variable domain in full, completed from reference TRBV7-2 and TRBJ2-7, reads GAGVSQSPSNKVTEKGKDVELRCDPISGHTALYWYRQSLGQGLEFLIYFQGNSAPDKSGLPSDRFSAERTGGSVSTLTIQRTQQEDSAVYLCASSLPGTSGRGSQYFGPGTRLTVT.

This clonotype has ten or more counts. The chain's CDR3 is CASRRTQVGYGYTF. The CDR3, as DNA: TGTGCCAGCAGAAGGACCCAAGTAGGCTATGGCTACACCTTC. The chain links TRBV6-5 to TRBJ1-2; D remains ambiguous. Trimming stripped 6 bases from V and 4 bases from J, with 15 bases between. The CDR3 runs to 14 residues. Germline loops: CDR1 MNHEY, CDR2 SVGAGI.

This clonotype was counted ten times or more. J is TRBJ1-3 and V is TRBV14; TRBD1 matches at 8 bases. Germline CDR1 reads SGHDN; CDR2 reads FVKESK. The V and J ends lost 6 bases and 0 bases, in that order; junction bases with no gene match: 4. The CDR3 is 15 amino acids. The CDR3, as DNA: TGTGCCAGCAGTAACAGGGGGAGCTCTGGAAACACCATATATTTT. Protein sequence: CASSNRGSSGNTIYF.

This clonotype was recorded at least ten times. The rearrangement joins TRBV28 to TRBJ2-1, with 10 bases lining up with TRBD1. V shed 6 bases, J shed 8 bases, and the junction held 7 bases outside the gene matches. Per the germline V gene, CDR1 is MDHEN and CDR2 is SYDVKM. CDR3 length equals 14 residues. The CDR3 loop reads CASRGDRGEHEQFF. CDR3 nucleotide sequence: TGTGCCAGCAGGGGGGACAGGGGCGAACATGAGCAGTTCTTC. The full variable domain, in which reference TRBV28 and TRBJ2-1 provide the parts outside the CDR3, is DVKVTQSSRYLVKRTGEKVFLECVQDMDHENMFWYRQDPGLGLRLIYFSYDVKMKEKGDIPEGYSVSREKKERFSLILESASTNQTSMYLCASRGDRGEHEQFFGPGTRLTVL.

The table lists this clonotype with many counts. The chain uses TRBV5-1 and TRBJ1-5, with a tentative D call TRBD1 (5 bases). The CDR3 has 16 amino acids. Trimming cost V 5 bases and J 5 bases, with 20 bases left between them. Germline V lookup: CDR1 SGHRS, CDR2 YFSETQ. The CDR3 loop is CASSSQRGGEDQPQHF. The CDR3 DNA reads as TGCGCCAGCAGTTCTCAGCGGGGGGGTGAGGATCAGCCCCAGCATTTT.

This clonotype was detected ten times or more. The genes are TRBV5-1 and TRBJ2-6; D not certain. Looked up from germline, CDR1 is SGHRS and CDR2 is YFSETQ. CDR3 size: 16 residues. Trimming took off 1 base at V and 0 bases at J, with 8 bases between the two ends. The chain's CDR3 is CASSLYGPSGANVLTF. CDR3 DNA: TGCGCCAGCAGCTTGTACGGTCCCTCTGGGGCCAACGTCCTGACTTTC.

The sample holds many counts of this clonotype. CDR3: CASSVAGGRDNEQFF. The CDR3, as DNA: TGTGCCAGCAGTGTAGCTGGCGGGAGGGACAATGAGCAGTTCTTC. The rearrangement uses TRBV7-8 and TRBJ2-1, with 9 bases aligning to TRBD2. V was clipped by 6 bases and J by 5 bases; unmatched bases: 8. CDR3 length: 15 residues. The V gene's germline CDR1 is SGHVS and CDR2 FQNEAQ.

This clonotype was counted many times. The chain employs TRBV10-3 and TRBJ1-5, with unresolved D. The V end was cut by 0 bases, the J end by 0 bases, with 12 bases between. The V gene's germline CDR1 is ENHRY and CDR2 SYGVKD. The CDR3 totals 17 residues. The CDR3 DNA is TGTGCCATCAGTGAGTCGAAACCCGGCGCTAGCAATCAGCCCCAGCATTTT. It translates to CAISESKPGASNQPQHF.

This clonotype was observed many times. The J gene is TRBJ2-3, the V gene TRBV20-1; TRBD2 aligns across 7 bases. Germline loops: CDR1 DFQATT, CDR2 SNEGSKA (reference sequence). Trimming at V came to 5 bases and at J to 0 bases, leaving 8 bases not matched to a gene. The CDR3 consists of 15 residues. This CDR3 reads CSALRGRGSTDTQYF. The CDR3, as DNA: TGCAGTGCTTTACGCGGGCGGGGGAGCACAGATACGCAGTATTTT.

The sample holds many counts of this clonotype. The DNA of the CDR3 is TGTGCCAGCAGCTCCTGGACAGGGAGGACAGATACGCAGTATTTT. Protein product: CASSSWTGRTDTQYF. The chain has TRBV7-2 and TRBJ2-3, with TRBD1 matching over 8 bases. V shed 4 bases, J shed 3 bases, and the junction held 6 bases outside the gene matches. Germline-derived CDR1 and CDR2 are SGHTA and FQGNSA. CDR3 length: 15 residues.